The 27 T cell receptor beta chains in this list originate from one sample, sequenced in a study of blood T cell repertoires in COVID-19. Repertoires were generated with immunoSEQ multiplex PCR, while TCRdb's copy carries only in-frame clones and drops some. The sample lists some 200,000 clones; over 75% were seen once. The specimen sequenced was peripheral blood. The receptors stem from a man aged 35 to 55 with active or convalescent COVID-19.

There are a few counts of this clone. The chain combines TRBV6-5 with TRBJ1-1; unclear D gene. CDR1 is MNHEY and CDR2 is SVGAGI in the germline V gene. The CDR3 totals 14 residues. Trimming removed 5 bases from V and 2 bases from J, with 12 bases in between. The CDR3 spells CASSPTRDNTEAFF. The CDR3 nucleotides read TGTGCCAGCAGTCCGACCCGGGATAACACTGAAGCTTTCTTT.

V gene TRBV21-1 combines with J gene TRBJ2-3; TRBD2, the table's D call, lacks a check against the DNA. TRBV21-1 is termed a pseudogene. The CDR3 is 15 amino acids. The CDR3 region is CASSRERVCPDTQYF. The CDR3 nucleotides read TGTGCCAGCAGCAGGGAGAGGGTTTGTCCAGATACGCAGTATTTT.

CDR3 amino acids: CASSLMGGTYGYTF. CDR3 bases: TGCGCCAGCAGCTTGATGGGGGGGACCTATGGCTACACCTTC. The J gene is TRBJ1-2, the V gene TRBV5-1, with D possibly TRBD1 on 5 matching bases. With 1 base removed from V and 4 bases from J, the gap between germline ends came to 11 bases. CDR3 length: 14 residues. Germline V gene sequence: CDR1 SGHRS, CDR2 YFSETQ.

This clone was observed a handful of times. The V call is TRBV10-3, the J call TRBJ1-1; a possible D gene is TRBD1 (6 bases). This CDR3 has 15 residues. Trimming pared 10 bases from V and 0 bases from J, leaving 18 bases between. Germline CDR1 and CDR2: ENHRY and SYGVKD. CDR3 loop: CATRAQGILNTEAFF. The CDR3, as DNA: TGTGCCACCCGGGCGCAGGGGATTCTGAACACTGAAGCTTTCTTT.

The CDR3 is CASSHVYRVDGYTF. The DNA of the CDR3 is TGCGCCAGCAGCCATGTTTACAGGGTTGACGGCTACACCTTC. V and J are TRBV4-3 and TRBJ1-2, with D tentatively TRBD1 (6 bases). CDR1 and CDR2 (germline): LGHNA, YSLEER. The germline V and J ends were trimmed by 3 bases and 8 bases, with 16 bases remaining between them. CDR3 length: 14 residues.

The sample holds one count of this clone. The CDR3 DNA follows: TGTGCCAGCAGCCCGCAGACACAACCCAGGGAGCAGTATTTT. It yields the protein CASSPQTQPREQYF. The V call is TRBV7-2, the J call TRBJ2-3; tentatively, D is TRBD1 (5 bases). This CDR3 is built from 14 residues. The germline V and J ends were trimmed by 5 bases and 11 bases, with 20 bases remaining between them. In germline, CDR1 is SGHTA, CDR2 FQGNSA.

This chain uses TRBV3-1 (or the pseudogene TRBV3-2) with TRBJ1-6; 9 positions match TRBD1. After removal of 4 bases from V and 9 bases from J, the junction contained 13 bases not matched to a gene. This CDR3 spans 17 amino acids. Germline CDR1 LGHDT, CDR2 YNNKEL (reference sequence). CDR3 sequence reads: CASSPESLDRGSSPLHF. In DNA form, the CDR3 reads TGTGCCAGCAGCCCCGAATCTTTGGACAGGGGTAGTTCACCCCTCCACTTT.

This clone was detected only a few times. The J gene is TRBJ1-3, the V gene TRBV11-2, with D possibly TRBD1 on 5 matching bases. CDR1 is SGHAT and CDR2 is FQNNGV in the germline V gene. The CDR3 is 14 amino acids. The V and J ends lost 0 bases and 3 bases respectively, with 6 bases between them. CDR3 residues: CASSLDRVGNTIYF. Here the CDR3 DNA reads TGTGCCAGCAGCTTAGACAGGGTTGGAAACACCATATATTTT.

V and J are TRBV10-1 and TRBJ1-2, with 12 bases that match TRBD1. The CDR3 loop spans 14 amino acids. CDR1 WNHNN and CDR2 SYGVQD come from the germline V gene (reference sequence). The V segment lost 4 bases and the J segment 4 bases; nucleotides outside the gene matches: 1. The CDR3 spells CASSAGQGAYGYTF. The DNA for the CDR3 is TGCGCCAGCAGTGCGGGACAGGGGGCCTATGGCTACACCTTC.

The rearrangement joins TRBV7-2 to TRBJ2-7; perhaps TRBD1 as D (6 bases). V gave up 2 bases and J gave up 3 bases, with 17 bases separating them. CDR1 is SGHTA and CDR2 is FQGNSA in the germline V gene. The CDR3 totals 16 residues. The chain's CDR3 is CASSLRLKQGVYEQYF. The DNA of the CDR3 is TGTGCCAGCAGCTTAAGGTTGAAACAGGGTGTCTACGAGCAGTACTTC.

Remarks on this clone: One junction end disagrees with the germline gene, perhaps due to a read error. The V gene is TRBV7-7, the J gene TRBJ1-2; D ambiguous. The CDR3 sequence is 15 residues long. CDR1 SSHAT and CDR2 FNYEAQ come from the germline V gene (reference sequence). The CDR3 DNA sequence: TGTGCTAGCAGCTTAAAACGGGGTTCGGACTATGGCTACACCTTC. Its translation: CASSLKRGSDYGYTF.

This sequence joins TRBV5-1 and TRBJ1-3, with D maybe TRBD1 (6 bases). The CDR3 is 17 amino acids. Germline CDR1 and CDR2: SGHRS and YFSETQ. V was pared by 5 bases and J by 0 bases, with 18 bases between. The CDR3 loop reads CASSTGPLGSSGNTIYF. The CDR3 DNA reads TGCGCCAGCAGTACAGGGCCCCTAGGGTCCTCTGGAAACACCATATATTTT.

The chain uses TRBV6-5 and TRBJ1-1; 10 bases are shared with TRBD1. CDR1 is MNHEY, CDR2 SVGAGI, per germline. The length of the CDR3 is 14 residues. The V segment lost 11 bases and the J segment 0 bases; nucleotides outside the gene matches: 6. The CDR3 sequence: CAGMDRGMNTEAFF. In nucleotides, the CDR3 is TGTGCCGGAATGGACAGGGGGATGAACACTGAAGCTTTCTTT.

The chain employs TRBV13 and TRBJ2-7; D remains unclear. This CDR3 spans 13 amino acids. The V end was cut by 5 bases, the J end by 5 bases, with 13 bases between. Germline CDR1 is PRHDT and CDR2 is FYEKMQ (reference sequence). CDR3 residues: CASSPRSADEQYF. CDR3 DNA: TGTGCCAGCAGCCCCCGGAGCGCGGACGAGCAGTACTTC.

The chain joins TRBV30 to TRBJ1-3, with 7 bases lining up with TRBD1. The CDR3 is 16 residues long. CDR1 is GTSNPN, CDR2 SVGIG, per germline (reference sequence). Trimming took 2 bases from V and 0 from J; bases not matched to a gene: 7. The CDR3 DNA reads TGTGCCTGGAGTCAGACAGGGACAAGCTCTGGAAACACCATATATTTT. Amino acid sequence: CAWSQTGTSSGNTIYF. Based on the CDR3 plus reference TRBV30 and TRBJ1-3, the full variable domain is SQTIHQWPATLVQPVGSPLSLECTVEGTSNPNLYWYRQAAGRGLQLLFYSVGIGQISSEVPQNLSASRPQDRQFILSSKKLLLSDSGFYLCAWSQTGTSSGNTIYFGEGSWLTVV.

The chain uses TRBV9 and TRBJ2-1, with TRBD1 identical over 9 bases. The V gene's germline CDR1 is SGDLS and CDR2 YYNGEE. CDR3 length: 16 residues. Trimming removed 4 bases from V and 6 bases from J; junction bases left unmatched: 11. For the CDR3, the DNA is TGTGCCAGCAGCCCTCATACAGGGGGCGAATTCAATGAGCAGTTCTTC. Protein product: CASSPHTGGEFNEQFF.

The chain couples TRBV7-9 to TRBJ1-5, with a possible D match to TRBD1 (5 bases). The CDR3 totals 14 residues. The germline CDR1 and CDR2 sequences are SEHNR and FQNEAQ (reference sequence). V was trimmed by 1 base and J by 1 base, leaving 5 bases between them. As DNA, the CDR3 is TGTGCCAGCAGCTTAGACAGGAGCAATCAGCCCCAGCATTTT. It encodes CASSLDRSNQPQHF.

This sequence joins TRBV7-9 and TRBJ1-2; 9 bases are a match to TRBD1. This CDR3 is built from 13 residues. Germline lookup yields CDR1 SEHNR and CDR2 FQNEAQ (reference sequence). Germline trimming cut 6 bases from V and 6 bases from J; bases unmatched to any gene: 5. CDR3 in DNA: TGTGCCAGCAGATTTGACAGGGGGGATGGCTACACCTTC. Amino acids: CASRFDRGDGYTF.

The V call is TRBV14, the J call TRBJ1-1; possibly TRBD1 for D (6 bases). The V and J ends lost 4 bases and 7 bases respectively, with 19 bases between them. The CDR3 has 15 amino acids. Germline assignment: CDR1 SGHDN and CDR2 FVKESK. The CDR3 here is CASSPQGRGGYEAFF. CDR3 in DNA: TGTGCCAGCAGCCCCCAGGGGCGAGGCGGATATGAAGCTTTCTTT.

The chain combines TRBV2 with TRBJ1-6; weak D call: TRBD1 (5 bases). Trimming stripped 9 bases from V and 6 bases from J, with 21 bases between. The CDR3 runs 16 residues. Germline values: CDR1 SNHLY, CDR2 FYNNEI. The CDR3 is CASVGRGGRVNSPLHF. The CDR3 nucleotides read TGTGCCAGTGTGGGGCGTGGAGGGAGGGTTAATTCACCCCTCCACTTT. The whole variable domain, remainder taken from reference TRBV2 and TRBJ1-6, is EPEVTQTPSHQVTQMGQEVILRCVPISNHLYFYWYRQILGQKVEFLVSFYNNEISEKSEIFDDQFSVERPDGSNFTLKIRSTKLEDSAMYFCASVGRGGRVNSPLHFGNGTRLTVT.

On this clone itself: The DNA is left out, because the CDR3 cannot be placed on it with certainty; the CDR3 is given as TCRdb lists it. The chain uses TRBV7-2 and TRBJ2-3; no DNA check was done on the table's D call, TRBD2. Germline assignment: CDR1 SGHTA and CDR2 FQGNSA. The length of the CDR3 is 14 amino acids, counting both ends. The CDR3 here is CASSLWGGGALEYF.

This rearrangement joins TRBV4-2 to TRBJ2-7; 9 bases line up with TRBD2. The CDR3 totals 15 residues. The ends lost 2 bases at V and 4 bases at J; junction bases unmatched: 6. Germline V gives CDR1 LGHNA, CDR2 YNFKEQ. CDR3 nucleotides: TGTGCCAGCAGCCAAAATAGCGGGGGAGGTTACGAGCAGTACTTC. Protein: CASSQNSGGGYEQYF.

The chain is built from TRBV2 and TRBJ1-2; D is unclear. Germline CDR1 is SNHLY and CDR2 is FYNNEI. This CDR3 region has 13 residues. Deletions cut 11 bases from V and 4 bases from J, with 17 bases between. For the CDR3, the DNA is TGTGCCCTATCGCCCGGGTACTCCTATGGCTACACCTTC. As protein: CALSPGYSYGYTF.

V and J are TRBV6-5 and TRBJ2-7, with 7 bases lining up with TRBD1. Germline assignment: CDR1 MNHEY and CDR2 SVGAGI. The V segment lost 8 bases and the J segment 7 bases; nucleotides outside the gene matches: 11. The CDR3 contains 13 residues. The CDR3, as DNA: TGTGCCAGCCACCGTGGACAGGACTTTGAGCAGTACTTC. Its translation is CASHRGQDFEQYF.

The V and J genes are TRBV5-1 and TRBJ1-1; D is possibly TRBD1 (6 bases). Trimming removed 7 bases at V and 1 base at J, with 11 bases between. The CDR3 covers 13 residues. Per the germline V gene, CDR1 is SGHRS and CDR2 is YFSETQ. CDR3: CASYRQENTEAFF. CDR3 bases: TGCGCCAGCTATCGACAGGAGAACACTGAAGCTTTCTTT.

The chain is built from TRBV5-8 and TRBJ1-1; D may be TRBD1 (5 bases). V lost 2 bases to trimming and J lost 8 bases, with 7 bases between them. CDR3 size: 11 residues. Germline values: CDR1 SGHTS, CDR2 YDEGEE. The CDR3 is CASSFRAEAFF. DNA for the CDR3: TGTGCCAGCAGCTTCAGGGCGGAAGCTTTCTTT.

The V and J genes are TRBV28 and TRBJ1-5; perhaps TRBD1 as D (5 bases). The CDR3 totals 13 residues. CDR1 is MDHEN and CDR2 is SYDVKM in the germline V gene. With 11 bases removed from V and 2 bases from J, the gap between germline ends came to 13 bases. CDR3 in amino acids: CAVGRSGNQPQHF. CDR3 nucleotide sequence: TGTGCCGTGGGGCGCTCTGGCAATCAGCCCCAGCATTTT.